The 30 T cell receptor beta chains below all came from one sample that was sequenced in a study of STAT5B mutations in CD4+ large granular lymphocyte leukemia (dated by TCRdb to 2021 to 2024). The receptor library was made with the immunoSEQ multiplex PCR assay. TCRdb limited this immuneACCESS table to in-frame rearrangements with V and J called. A share of clones is missing; checked studies link under half to unresolved V genes, and the rest is unexplained. Across this sample there are about 30,000 clones, with about four fifths seen only once. Jointly, the top ten make up 2.5% to 3.5% of the sample. The sequenced material came from CD4+ T cells from blood buffy coats. The source of these receptors is a human donor in good health.

V usage is TRBV5-4 and J usage is TRBJ2-7, with D tentatively TRBD2 (5 bases). The CDR3 loop spans 16 amino acids. With 2 bases removed from V and 0 bases from J, the gap between germline ends came to 15 bases. From germline, CDR1 is SGHNT and CDR2 YYREEE (reference sequence). CDR3 DNA sequence: TGTGCCAGCAGCTTCATATCGAGCGGATCCTCCTACGAGCAGTACTTC. This gives the protein CASSFISSGSSYEQYF.

The gene calls are TRBV7-2 and TRBJ2-1, with 7 bases identical to TRBD1. This CDR3 is built from 15 residues. V was clipped by 5 bases and J by 4 bases; unmatched bases: 8. Germline assignment: CDR1 SGHTA and CDR2 FQGNSA. The CDR3 DNA sequence: TGTGCCAGCAGCACAAGACAGGGAACTTACAATGAGCAGTTCTTC. Protein: CASSTRQGTYNEQFF.

For this clone: The junction differs from germline at one of its ends, possibly a read error. The V gene is TRBV7-7, the J gene TRBJ2-1; 8 nucleotides match TRBD1. The CDR3 sequence is 14 residues long. The germline gives CDR1 SSHAT, CDR2 FNYEAQ (reference sequence). The CDR3 sequence: CASSPQGQVNEQFF. CDR3 coding DNA: TGTGCTAGCAGCCCCCAGGGACAGGTCAATGAGCAGTTCTTC.

The chain couples TRBV6-6 to TRBJ2-7, with 9 positions matching TRBD2. J gave up 6 bases and V 0 bases, and 6 bases lay outside the gene matches. The CDR3 is 15 residues long. Germline-derived CDR1 and CDR2 are MNHNY and SVGAGI (reference sequence). The CDR3 is CASSYSRDSGSEQYF. CDR3 in DNA: TGTGCCAGCAGTTACTCGCGTGATAGCGGGAGCGAGCAGTACTTC.

This sequence joins TRBV7-3 and TRBJ2-3, with D unresolved. Trimming shortened V by 2 bases and J by 3 bases, and 9 bases separated the two germline ends. Germline V lookup: CDR1 SGHTA, CDR2 FQGTGA. This CDR3 spans 14 amino acids. CDR3 in amino acids: CASSLLGRTDTQYF. DNA of the CDR3: TGTGCCAGCAGCTTATTAGGCCGTACAGATACGCAGTATTTT.

The chain couples TRBV18 to TRBJ2-5; D ambiguous. The CDR3 runs 14 residues. Germline V gives CDR1 KGHSH, CDR2 LQKENI. Trimming took 3 bases from V and 4 from J, leaving 12 bases between them. CDR3 DNA sequence: TGTGCCAGCTCACCGTACATGGGCGGAGAGACCCAGTACTTC. Amino acid sequence: CASSPYMGGETQYF. The complete variable domain, with remaining parts taken from reference TRBV18 and TRBJ2-5, reads NAGVMQNPRHLVRRRGQEARLRCSPMKGHSHVYWYRQLPEEGLKFMVYLQKENIIDESGMPKERFSAEFPKEGPSILRIQQVVRGDSAAYFCASSPYMGGETQYFGPGTRLLVL.

This chain uses TRBV5-1 with TRBJ2-3, with 7 positions matching TRBD2. The junction had 6 bases not matched to a gene; V was cut back by 4 bases and J by 4 bases. The CDR3 length is 14 residues. Germline V CDR1 and CDR2: SGHRS, YFSETQ. CDR3 nucleotide sequence: TGCGCCAGCAGCCCCGGGGGAGGGGCAGATACGCAGTATTTT. Translated: CASSPGGGADTQYF.

This chain uses TRBV5-1 with TRBJ2-1, with 9 bases lining up with TRBD1. The germline CDR1 and CDR2 sequences are SGHRS and YFSETQ. The CDR3 has 15 residues. Unmatched junction bases numbered 6, after V lost 4 bases and J lost 4 bases. The CDR3 is CASSQTGGPYNEQFF. The DNA of the CDR3 is TGCGCCAGCAGCCAGACAGGGGGGCCTTACAATGAGCAGTTCTTC.

This chain links TRBV2 with TRBJ2-5; D tentatively fits TRBD1 or TRBD2 (5 bases each). The CDR3 contains 13 residues. The V and J ends lost 6 bases and 3 bases respectively, with 11 bases between them. Germline V gives CDR1 SNHLY, CDR2 FYNNEI. CDR3: CASRELGEETQYF. CDR3 nucleotide sequence: TGTGCCAGCAGGGAACTAGGGGAAGAGACCCAGTACTTC.

Only a few counts were recorded for this clone. The chain joins TRBV25-1 to TRBJ1-1; D gene unclear. The CDR3 runs 13 residues. Germline V gene lookup returns CDR1 MGHDK and CDR2 SYGVNS. Trimming took off 6 bases at V and 7 bases at J, with 15 bases between the two ends. Written as DNA, the CDR3 is TGTGCCAGCAGGACGCGTTGGTTGAGTGAAGCTTTCTTT. Translated: CASRTRWLSEAFF.

This clone came up a few times. The rearrangement links TRBV11-3 to TRBJ2-1; tentatively, D is TRBD1 or TRBD2 (5 bases each). The CDR3 contains 13 residues. V was clipped by 3 bases and J by 3 bases, with 6 bases between them. CDR1 and CDR2 from the germline V gene are SGHNT and YENEEA. DNA of the CDR3: TGTGCCAGCAGCTTGGGGGACTACAATGAGCAGTTCTTC. Translating it yields CASSLGDYNEQFF.

This sequence joins TRBV6-6 and TRBJ2-6; D is uncertain. V lost 7 bases, J lost 2 bases, and 6 bases lay in between. Germline lookup yields CDR1 MNHNY and CDR2 SVGAGI (reference sequence). The CDR3 covers 13 residues. CDR3 in DNA: TGTGCCAGCACGGTGGCTGGGGCCAACGTCCTGACTTTC. This sequence encodes CASTVAGANVLTF.

The rearrangement joins TRBV5-1 to TRBJ2-5; 8 bases align to TRBD2. Germline lookup yields CDR1 SGHRS and CDR2 YFSETQ. This CDR3 contains 16 residues. The ends lost 4 bases at V and 2 bases at J; junction bases unmatched: 10. The CDR3 sequence: CASSPGGFADQETQYF. The CDR3 nucleotides are TGCGCCAGCAGCCCGGGGGGGTTTGCAGATCAAGAGACCCAGTACTTC.

The chain employs TRBV6-5 and TRBJ1-4, with TRBD1 as a possible D gene (5 bases). Trimming cost V 8 bases and J 1 base, with 11 bases left between them. CDR1 MNHEY and CDR2 SVGAGI come from the germline V gene. There are 14 residues in the CDR3. CDR3 residues: CASRVGGTNEKLFF. The CDR3 bases are TGTGCCAGCCGCGTGGGGGGAACTAATGAAAAACTGTTTTTT.

This chain connects TRBV7-2 to TRBJ2-5; D perhaps matches TRBD2 (7 bases). Trimming removed 5 bases at V and 4 bases at J, with 14 bases between. The CDR3 spans 14 residues. Germline V gene data show CDR1 as SGHTA and CDR2 as FQGNSA. In nucleotides, the CDR3 is TGTGCCAGCAGCCGATCGGCGGGGGCAGAGACCCAGTACTTC. Encoded protein: CASSRSAGAETQYF. Using reference TRBV7-2 and TRBJ2-5 for the parts outside the CDR3, the full variable domain is GAGVSQSPSNKVTEKGKDVELRCDPISGHTALYWYRQSLGQGLEFLIYFQGNSAPDKSGLPSDRFSAERTGGSVSTLTIQRTQQEDSAVYLCASSRSAGAETQYFGPGTRLLVL.

The chain joins TRBV18 to TRBJ1-1, with D possibly TRBD1 on 6 matching bases. This CDR3 has 14 amino acids. CDR1 and CDR2 (germline): KGHSH, LQKENI. Trimming took off 5 bases at V and 4 bases at J, with 14 bases between the two ends. The CDR3 sequence is CASSSNRVGTEAFF. CDR3 in DNA: TGTGCCAGCTCATCCAACAGGGTAGGCACTGAAGCTTTCTTT.

The rearrangement joins TRBV5-1 to TRBJ2-2, with 13 bases aligning to TRBD2. This CDR3 spans 17 amino acids. The V gene's germline CDR1 is SGHRS and CDR2 YFSETQ. The J segment lost 10 bases and the V segment lost 2 bases, leaving 11 bases of the junction unmatched. The CDR3 nucleotides read TGCGCCAGCAGCTTTCTAACTAGCGGGAGGGCCGTTGCGGAGCTGTTTTTT. It codes for CASSFLTSGRAVAELFF. The complete variable domain, with remaining parts taken from reference TRBV5-1 and TRBJ2-2, reads KAGVTQTPRYLIKTRGQQVTLSCSPISGHRSVSWYQQTPGQGLQFLFEYFSETQRNKGNFPGRFSGRQFSNSRSEMNVSTLELGDSALYLCASSFLTSGRAVAELFFGEGSRLTVL.

V usage is TRBV7-2 and J usage is TRBJ1-5; 8 bases line up with TRBD1. The CDR3 has 13 residues. Germline assignment: CDR1 SGHTA and CDR2 FQGNSA. The junction had 5 bases not matched to a gene; V was cut back by 6 bases and J by 7 bases. CDR3 coding DNA: TGTGCCAGCAGTCTCGGACAGGGCCAGCCCCAGCATTTT. It yields the protein CASSLGQGQPQHF.

The rearrangement joins TRBV9 to TRBJ2-7, with D possibly being TRBD2 (8 bases). The CDR3 runs 18 residues. Looked up from germline, CDR1 is SGDLS and CDR2 is YYNGEE. V lost 0 bases and J lost 4, with 23 bases in between. The CDR3 region has the DNA TGTGCCAGCAGCGTAGGACAGGGTGGCAGCGGGAGTGTTTACGAGCAGTACTTC. It yields the protein CASSVGQGGSGSVYEQYF.

The CDR3 nucleotides read TGTGCCAGCAGCCGCCGCGGGGGGAGGCAAGAGACCCAGTACTTC. Translated, it gives CASSRRGGRQETQYF. V gene TRBV5-6 combines with J gene TRBJ2-5; 8 bases align to TRBD2. Per germline, CDR1 SGHDT and CDR2 YYEEEE. Trimming at V came to 4 bases and at J to 2 bases, leaving 7 bases not matched to a gene. CDR3 size: 15 residues.

The table lists this clone with a few counts. The rearrangement links TRBV7-2 to TRBJ2-6; no reliable D call. Deletions cut 1 base from V and 2 bases from J, with 3 bases between. The germline gives CDR1 SGHTA, CDR2 FQGNSA. CDR3 length: 14 residues. The CDR3 bases are TGTGCCAGCAGCTTAGACCCTGGGGCCAACGTCCTGACTTTC. Translating gives CASSLDPGANVLTF.

This clone was seen once. The chain couples TRBV5-4 to TRBJ1-6, with 10 bases lining up with TRBD1. Per the germline V gene, CDR1 is SGHNT and CDR2 is YYREEE (reference sequence). V was pared by 4 bases and J by 5 bases, with 6 bases of the junction left unmatched. The length of the CDR3 is 16 residues. The CDR3 DNA reads TGTGCCAGCAGCCCCCGACAGGGGGCCCATAATTCACCCCTCCACTTT. This sequence encodes CASSPRQGAHNSPLHF.

The rearrangement joins TRBV29-1 to TRBJ1-1, with 7 bases matching TRBD1. The CDR3 is 12 residues long. V lost 7 bases, J lost 5 bases, and 7 bases stayed unmatched. CDR1 is SQVTM, CDR2 ANQGSEA, per germline. CDR3 nucleotides: TGCAGCGGTCAGGGGGGGAGGACTGAAGCTTTCTTT. Its protein product is CSGQGGRTEAFF.

This clone has a single count. The chain uses TRBV25-1 and TRBJ2-5, with 10 bases matching TRBD1. The V and J ends lost 4 bases and 4 bases, in that order; junction bases with no gene match: 9. Germline assignment: CDR1 MGHDK and CDR2 SYGVNS. The CDR3 spans 16 residues. CDR3 bases: TGTGCCAGCAGTGGGAGTGACAGGGGGCGGCGAGAGACCCAGTACTTC. It is translated as CASSGSDRGRRETQYF.

This chain uses TRBV29-1 with TRBJ2-2; possible D gene TRBD2, 7 bases. The CDR3 has 15 residues. Trimming removed 6 bases at V and 3 bases at J, with 17 bases between. Looked up from germline, CDR1 is SQVTM and CDR2 is ANQGSEA. This chain's CDR3 is CSVTGSGMDTGELFF. The CDR3 bases are TGCAGCGTCACAGGGAGCGGGATGGACACCGGGGAGCTGTTTTTT.

This clone has only a few counts. The J gene is TRBJ1-1, the V gene TRBV30; 8 bases map to TRBD1. Germline lookup yields CDR1 GTSNPN and CDR2 SVGIG (reference sequence). V shed 2 bases, J shed 1 base, and the junction held 6 bases outside the gene matches. This CDR3 spans 15 amino acids. The DNA of the CDR3 is TGTGCCTGGAGTTTGCAGGGGGCGCGGAACACTGAAGCTTTCTTT. Its protein is CAWSLQGARNTEAFF.

This chain joins TRBV9 and TRBJ2-2; 11 positions agree with TRBD2. V was pared by 0 bases and J by 1 base, with 2 bases of the junction left unmatched. CDR3 length: 17 residues. Germline V gene data show CDR1 as SGDLS and CDR2 as YYNGEE. The CDR3 nucleotides are TGTGCCAGCAGCGTAGGGACTAGCGGGTTGAACACCGGGGAGCTGTTTTTT. Protein product: CASSVGTSGLNTGELFF.

The rearrangement links TRBV29-1 to TRBJ2-7; D is unclear. This CDR3 has 11 amino acids. Germline V gene sequence: CDR1 SQVTM, CDR2 ANQGSEA. V lost 1 base and J lost 9, with 10 bases in between. This CDR3 is CSVEVLSAQYF. The CDR3 DNA reads as TGCAGCGTTGAAGTCCTAAGCGCGCAGTACTTC.

The genes are TRBV29-1 and TRBJ1-1, with 9 bases fitting TRBD1. The germline V gene encodes CDR1 SQVTM and CDR2 ANQGSEA. The V gene end was trimmed by 6 bases and the J gene end by 5 bases; junction bases not matched to a gene: 7. The CDR3 is 13 amino acids. Written as DNA, the CDR3 is TGCAGCGTCCGGGACAGGGTGGGGACTGAAGCTTTCTTT. Amino acid sequence: CSVRDRVGTEAFF.

The chain has TRBV7-9 and TRBJ1-1; D not resolved. V was pared by 2 bases and J by 8 bases, with 9 bases between. Germline CDR1 SEHNR, CDR2 FQNEAQ (reference sequence). The CDR3 is 12 residues long. This CDR3 is CASSLSPVEAFF. The CDR3 DNA follows: TGTGCCAGCAGCTTATCCCCCGTAGAAGCTTTCTTT.